The 25 T cell receptor beta chains below come from one sample, sequenced in a study of T cell repertoires in cytomegalovirus infection. One entry per CDR3 protein, called by TCRdb with MiXCR from the reads. Among about 190,000 distinct CDR3 sequences listed, about 30% were seen once. Material for sequencing was PBMCs. These receptor sequences come from a human donor in good health (CMV status not recorded). Some clones in this sample may be carry-over from other donors' samples.

V usage is TRBV14 and J usage is TRBJ1-2; D not certain. The CDR3 is 14 amino acids. V lost 0 bases, J lost 8 bases, and 13 bases lay in between. The germline V gene has CDR1 SGHDN and CDR2 FVKESK. CDR3 residues: CASSQDWRARGYTF. The CDR3 coding sequence is TGTGCCAGCAGCCAAGATTGGCGGGCAAGAGGCTACACCTTC. The full variable domain, its missing parts supplied by reference TRBV14 and TRBJ1-2, is EAGVTQFPSHSVIEKGQTVTLRCDPISGHDNLYWYRRVMGKEIKFLLHFVKESKQDESGMPNNRFLAERTGGTYSTLKVQPAELEDSGVYFCASSQDWRARGYTFGSGTRLTVV.

This clonotype has a handful of counts. CDR3 protein: CASHRRGQETQYF. The CDR3 DNA follows: TGTGCCAGCCATAGGAGGGGTCAAGAGACCCAGTACTTC. The gene calls are TRBV11-2 and TRBJ2-5; TRBD2 might be the D (6 bases). The CDR3 sequence is 13 residues long. Germline V gene sequence: CDR1 SGHAT, CDR2 FQNNGV. Trimming removed 8 bases at V and 2 bases at J, with 12 bases between.

This clonotype was counted between two and nine times. The CDR3 spells CASSGTEGYSYNEQFF. The CDR3 DNA sequence: TGTGCCAGCAGTGGGACAGAGGGCTACTCCTACAATGAGCAGTTCTTC. The chain employs TRBV25-1 and TRBJ2-1; tentatively, D is TRBD1 (6 bases). Germline loops: CDR1 MGHDK, CDR2 SYGVNS. The CDR3 extends over 16 amino acids. Trimming cost V 4 bases and J 0 bases, with 13 bases left between them.

Only a few counts were recorded for this clonotype. The V gene is TRBV7-2, the J gene TRBJ1-1, with D perhaps matching TRBD1 (6 bases). CDR1 and CDR2 (germline): SGHTA, FQGNSA. V gave up 5 bases and J gave up 1 base, with 11 bases separating them. This CDR3 has 14 amino acids. CDR3 DNA: TGTGCCAGCAGCGGACAGTTTTCGAACACTGAAGCTTTCTTT. Its translation: CASSGQFSNTEAFF.

The chain recombines TRBV9 with TRBJ2-3; D might be TRBD2 (5 bases). Trimming shortened V by 0 bases and J by 2 bases, and 10 bases separated the two germline ends. CDR1 is SGDLS, CDR2 YYNGEE, per germline. The CDR3 contains 15 residues. The CDR3 DNA reads as TGTGCCAGCAGCGTAGGGCTAGCTTTCACAGATACGCAGTATTTT. This sequence encodes CASSVGLAFTDTQYF. Looking up the rest from reference TRBV9 and TRBJ2-3 gives the full variable domain: DSGVTQTPKHLITATGQRVTLRCSPRSGDLSVYWYQQSLDQGLQFLIQYYNGEERAKGNILERFSAQQFPDLHSELNLSSLELGDSALYFCASSVGLAFTDTQYFGPGTRLTVL.

This clonotype was observed a few times. The chain combines TRBV2 with TRBJ2-7; 8 bases are shared with TRBD2. Germline V CDR1 and CDR2: SNHLY, FYNNEI. After removal of 8 bases from V and 2 bases from J, the junction contained 8 bases not matched to a gene. The CDR3 runs 14 residues. CDR3 DNA: TGTGCCAGCGGTAAGCGGGGGACTACCTACGAGCAGTACTTC. Translation gives CASGKRGTTYEQYF.

This clonotype was found a few times. The chain employs TRBV19 and TRBJ2-5, with TRBD2 matching over 7 bases. CDR3 length equals 15 residues. J gave up 5 bases and V 8 bases, and 14 bases lay outside the gene matches. Germline CDR1 is LNHDA and CDR2 is SQIVND (reference sequence). The CDR3 DNA is TGTGCCAGTTCCTTCAGCGGGGTCTACAGGGAGACCCAGTACTTC. Translation gives CASSFSGVYRETQYF.

J is TRBJ2-3 and V is TRBV5-1; D is perhaps TRBD2 (5 bases). The CDR3 spans 15 residues. The ends were cut back, 0 bases at V and 6 bases at J, with 14 bases in the middle. The germline V gene has CDR1 SGHRS and CDR2 YFSETQ. Here the CDR3 DNA reads TGCGCCAGCAGCTTGGCCGGAGGAACCTCGGATACGCAGTATTTT. This translates into CASSLAGGTSDTQYF.

The chain carries TRBV18 and TRBJ2-7; 8 positions agree with TRBD2. This CDR3 has 15 amino acids. Losses at the gene ends were 0 bases for V and 4 bases for J; bases not matched to a gene: 5. Germline CDR1 reads KGHSH; CDR2 reads LQKENI. This chain's CDR3 is CASSPPQGGGYEQYF. The CDR3 coding sequence is TGTGCCAGCTCACCACCGCAAGGCGGGGGGTACGAGCAGTACTTC. Together with reference TRBV18 and TRBJ2-7, the CDR3 gives the full variable domain: NAGVMQNPRHLVRRRGQEARLRCSPMKGHSHVYWYRQLPEEGLKFMVYLQKENIIDESGMPKERFSAEFPKEGPSILRIQQVVRGDSAAYFCASSPPQGGGYEQYFGPGTRLTVT.

This clonotype has a count of ten or more. This sequence joins TRBV7-2 and TRBJ2-1, with no clear D. The CDR3 spans 14 residues. V dropped 5 bases and J dropped 10 bases, with 18 bases sitting between them. Germline V lookup: CDR1 SGHTA, CDR2 FQGNSA. CDR3 amino acids: CASSPGLQVSEQFF. The CDR3 nucleotides read TGTGCCAGCAGCCCCGGGCTCCAGGTGTCGGAGCAGTTCTTC.

This sequence joins TRBV5-1 and TRBJ2-3, with 10 bases aligning to TRBD2. Germline CDR1 reads SGHRS; CDR2 reads YFSETQ. J lost 4 bases, V lost 0 bases, and 2 bases had no gene match. This CDR3 contains 15 residues. CDR3 loop: CASSLASGGADTQYF. CDR3 DNA: TGCGCCAGCAGCTTGGCTAGCGGGGGTGCAGATACGCAGTATTTT.

This chain joins TRBV7-8 and TRBJ1-4; D is perhaps TRBD1 (5 bases). This CDR3 spans 16 amino acids. CDR1 and CDR2 from the germline V gene are SGHVS and FQNEAQ. V gave up 5 bases and J gave up 8 bases, with 21 bases separating them. CDR3 sequence reads: CASSPLPRVLDEKLFF. DNA for the CDR3: TGTGCCAGCAGCCCCCTCCCCAGGGTTCTAGACGAAAAACTGTTTTTT.

CDR3 bases: TGTGCCAGCAGCTTTACAGAAGGGGTCAGCGGGGATACGCAGTATTTT. This translates into CASSFTEGVSGDTQYF. The chain carries TRBV7-2 and TRBJ2-3; D perhaps matches TRBD2 (6 bases). This CDR3 contains 16 residues. V lost 3 bases and J lost 6, with 19 bases in between. The V gene's germline CDR1 is SGHTA and CDR2 FQGNSA.

This clonotype appeared a few times. The chain is built from TRBV6-1 and TRBJ2-7; 8 bases fit TRBD1. The ends lost 6 bases at V and 3 bases at J; junction bases unmatched: 4. Germline assignment: CDR1 MNHNS and CDR2 SASEGT. The length of the CDR3 is 13 residues. CDR3 sequence (DNA): TGTGCCAGCAGCACCGGGACAGGCTACGAGCAGTACTTC. Translation: CASSTGTGYEQYF.

V usage is TRBV20-1 and J usage is TRBJ1-2, with D perhaps TRBD1 (5 bases). This CDR3 comprises 12 residues. The V end lost 6 bases, the J end lost 8 bases, and 16 bases lay between the germline ends. Germline CDR1 and CDR2: DFQATT and SNEGSKA (reference sequence). This CDR3 reads CSAGLGGGGYTF. CDR3 coding DNA: TGCAGTGCCGGCCTGGGGGGTGGCGGCTACACCTTC.

V gene TRBV6-2 or TRBV6-3 combines with J gene TRBJ1-5; a weak D match, TRBD1 (6 bases). Germline V CDR1 and CDR2: MNHEY, SVGEGT. V was cut by 5 bases and J by 3 bases, with 20 bases left in between. The CDR3 extends over 17 amino acids. Here the CDR3 reads CASSPWLGAEDNQPQHF. In nucleotides, the CDR3 is TGTGCCAGCAGTCCCTGGCTGGGGGCTGAGGACAATCAGCCCCAGCATTTT.

The chain is built from TRBV20-1 and TRBJ2-1, with D perhaps TRBD2 (5 bases). Germline V gene lookup returns CDR1 DFQATT and CDR2 SNEGSKA (reference sequence). The CDR3 sequence is 14 residues long. V was pared by 8 bases and J by 1 base, with 15 bases between. The CDR3: CSSKRGRSYNEQFF. Written as DNA, the CDR3 is TGCAGTAGTAAACGGGGTCGATCCTACAATGAGCAGTTCTTC.

The sample holds a few counts of this clonotype. The chain uses TRBV7-8 and TRBJ1-6; 8 nucleotides agree with TRBD1. This CDR3 is 15 amino acids long. CDR1 SGHVS and CDR2 FQNEAQ come from the germline V gene. V dropped 2 bases and J dropped 7; count of bases not matched to a gene: 4. CDR3 DNA: TGTGCCAGCAGCTTACTACGGACAGGGAATTCACCCCTCCACTTT. Amino acids: CASSLLRTGNSPLHF.

This clonotype was recorded a few times. V usage is TRBV20-1 and J usage is TRBJ2-7, with no clear D. The CDR3 extends over 15 amino acids. Germline values: CDR1 DFQATT, CDR2 SNEGSKA (reference sequence). Trimming cost V 5 bases and J 3 bases, with 20 bases left between them. The CDR3 DNA sequence: TGCAGTGCTTCGAATTATGGGCAGGTCGGCTACGAGCAGTACTTC. Residues: CSASNYGQVGYEQYF.

This chain joins TRBV5-5 and TRBJ1-2, with D tentatively TRBD1 (5 bases). The germline gives CDR1 SGHKS, CDR2 YYEKEE (reference sequence). The CDR3 runs 15 residues. Trimming took off 0 bases at V and 4 bases at J, with 13 bases between the two ends. The CDR3 DNA follows: TGTGCCAGCAGCTTGGGGCAGGGCATCGGCTATGGCTACACCTTC. This translates into CASSLGQGIGYGYTF.

The table lists this clonotype with a few counts. This chain connects TRBV7-3 to TRBJ1-1; D perhaps matches TRBD1 (5 bases). Germline CDR1 and CDR2: SGHTA and FQGTGA. Trimming cost V 3 bases and J 6 bases, with 17 bases left between them. The CDR3 consists of 15 residues. In DNA, the CDR3 is TGTGCCAGCAGCTTCTTCCCCCGGACAAAGGCTGAAGCTTTCTTT. This translates into CASSFFPRTKAEAFF.

The rearrangement uses TRBV20-1 and TRBJ1-2; 7 bases are shared with TRBD1. The CDR3 runs to 13 residues. The V gene end was trimmed by 5 bases and the J gene end by 4 bases; junction bases not matched to a gene: 7. CDR1 and CDR2 from the germline V gene are DFQATT and SNEGSKA (reference sequence). The CDR3 region has the DNA TGCAGTGCTGGGGTGACAGGGATCTATGGCTACACCTTC. Its translation: CSAGVTGIYGYTF.

This chain links TRBV7-9 with TRBJ1-4; 8 nucleotides align to TRBD1. V lost 4 bases to trimming and J lost 13 bases; unmatched junction nucleotides: 5. The CDR3 has 12 residues. Per the germline V gene, CDR1 is SEHNR and CDR2 is FQNEAQ (reference sequence). The CDR3 here is CASSSHRGRLFF. Here the CDR3 DNA reads TGTGCCAGCAGCTCTCACAGGGGGAGACTGTTTTTT. The whole variable domain, filled in from reference TRBV7-9 and TRBJ1-4, reads DTGVSQNPRHKITKRGQNVTFRCDPISEHNRLYWYRQTLGQGPEFLTYFQNEAQLEKSRLLSDRFSAERPKGSFSTLEIQRTEQGDSAMYLCASSSHRGRLFFGSGTQLSVL.

The chain recombines TRBV23-1 with TRBJ1-2; D is uncertain. TRBV23-1 is given ORF status, its function remaining uncertain. The germline V and J ends were trimmed by 10 bases and 12 bases, with 12 bases remaining between them. The length of the CDR3 is 9 residues. The CDR3 spells CAKTNGDTF. As DNA, the CDR3 is TGCGCCAAGACAAATGGGGACACCTTC.

This rearrangement joins TRBV7-8 to TRBJ1-2; the D gene is possibly TRBD1 (6 bases). Germline V gene lookup returns CDR1 SGHVS and CDR2 FQNEAQ. V gave up 5 bases and J gave up 7 bases, with 20 bases separating them. There are 15 residues in the CDR3. CDR3 loop: CASSIIKGVDSGYTF. The DNA of the CDR3 is TGTGCCAGCAGCATTATAAAGGGGGTGGATAGTGGCTACACCTTC.